Each of the 17 T cell receptor beta chains below was sequenced from the same sample in a study of T cell changes during pregnancy in multiple sclerosis. The assay was immunoSEQ multiplex PCR, and TCRdb's table has in-frame clones only and misses some. This table has about 59,000 clones, over 85% appearing once. The sample in question was CD4+ T cells from peripheral blood mononuclear cells, obtained before pregnancy. The source of these receptors is a female donor with multiple sclerosis, enrolled in a pregnancy study.

The V and J genes are TRBV6-5 and TRBJ1-2, with D possibly matching TRBD1 (5 bases). This CDR3 spans 14 amino acids. V was shortened by 8 bases and J by 8 bases, with 21 bases between the two germline ends. Germline CDR1 and CDR2: MNHEY and SVGAGI. The CDR3 is CASFGLGTLGGYTF. In DNA form, the CDR3 reads TGTGCCAGCTTTGGGCTGGGGACTTTAGGAGGCTACACCTTC.

The V call is TRBV4-3, the J call TRBJ1-2; TRBD1 matches 12 bases. In germline, CDR1 is LGHNA, CDR2 YSLEER. This CDR3 region has 16 residues. Losses at the gene ends were 3 bases for V and 4 bases for J; bases not matched to a gene: 6. CDR3 loop: CASSQAGTGGLYGYTF. The CDR3, as DNA: TGCGCCAGCAGCCAGGCCGGGACAGGGGGCCTCTATGGCTACACCTTC.

The chain is built from TRBV7-8 and TRBJ2-2; D gene ambiguous. Trimming shortened V by 1 base and J by 2 bases, and 11 bases separated the two germline ends. Germline CDR1 reads SGHVS; CDR2 reads FQNEAQ. The CDR3 sequence is 16 residues long. Written as DNA, the CDR3 is TGTGCCAGCAGCTTAGGCAGCCTAGGAAACACCGGGGAGCTGTTTTTT. This translates into CASSLGSLGNTGELFF.

The genes are TRBV18 and TRBJ2-2; D remains ambiguous. The germline V and J ends were trimmed by 1 base and 0 bases, with 6 bases remaining between them. The CDR3 is 15 amino acids. Germline V gives CDR1 KGHSH, CDR2 LQKENI. For the CDR3, the DNA is TGTGCCAGCTCACCACGACTTCCGAACACCGGGGAGCTGTTTTTT. This codes for CASSPRLPNTGELFF.

This clone was recorded only once. V usage is TRBV7-2 and J usage is TRBJ1-3; 10 nucleotides agree with TRBD1. The CDR3 runs 19 residues. Germline assignment: CDR1 SGHTA and CDR2 FQGNSA. The trim removed 5 bases at V and 4 bases at J, leaving 17 bases unmatched. CDR3 nucleotide sequence: TGTGCCAGCAGCCCTAGCAACTTGTTGACAGGGGGCTCCGGAAACACCATATATTTT. Residues: CASSPSNLLTGGSGNTIYF. The full variable domain, completed using reference TRBV7-2 and TRBJ1-3, is GAGVSQSPSNKVTEKGKDVELRCDPISGHTALYWYRQSLGQGLEFLIYFQGNSAPDKSGLPSDRFSAERTGGSVSTLTIQRTQQEDSAVYLCASSPSNLLTGGSGNTIYFGEGSWLTVV.

This clone was seen once. This sequence joins TRBV28 and TRBJ2-3, with TRBD2 matching over 13 bases. Losses at the gene ends were 5 bases for V and 1 base for J; bases not matched to a gene: 9. There are 18 residues in the CDR3. Germline V gives CDR1 MDHEN, CDR2 SYDVKM. The CDR3 is CASSGLAGVWLGTDTQYF. The CDR3 DNA is TGTGCCAGCAGTGGACTAGCGGGAGTATGGTTGGGCACAGATACGCAGTATTTT.

This rearrangement joins TRBV28 to TRBJ1-5, with a tentative D call TRBD1 (5 bases). This CDR3 contains 16 residues. Trimming took off 4 bases at V and 3 bases at J, with 16 bases between the two ends. CDR1 and CDR2 from the germline V gene are MDHEN and SYDVKM. CDR3 nucleotides: TGTGCCAGCAGTTCATCGGGGGGAGTATACAATCAGCCCCAGCATTTT. It yields the protein CASSSSGGVYNQPQHF.

The chain couples TRBV5-1 to TRBJ1-2; D gene ambiguous. CDR3 length: 13 amino acids. Trimming took off 4 bases at V and 5 bases at J, with 12 bases between the two ends. Germline-derived CDR1 and CDR2 are SGHRS and YFSETQ. CDR3 nucleotide sequence: TGCGCCAGCAGCCTGAAGACAAGTTATGGCTACACCTTC. This translates into CASSLKTSYGYTF. Supplemented by reference TRBV5-1 and TRBJ1-2, the full variable domain reads KAGVTQTPRYLIKTRGQQVTLSCSPISGHRSVSWYQQTPGQGLQFLFEYFSETQRNKGNFPGRFSGRQFSNSRSEMNVSTLELGDSALYLCASSLKTSYGYTFGSGTRLTVV.

The chain combines TRBV11-3 with TRBJ2-7; D remains ambiguous. The CDR3 spans 13 residues. CDR1 and CDR2 (germline): SGHNT, YENEEA. V was trimmed by 0 bases and J by 6 bases, leaving 9 bases between them. In DNA form, the CDR3 reads TGTGCCAGCAGCTTAGAACAGTTTGGCGAGCAGTACTTC. It is translated as CASSLEQFGEQYF.

The chain links TRBV27 to TRBJ1-5, with TRBD1 matching 7 bases. Germline CDR1 reads MNHEY; CDR2 reads SMNVEV (reference sequence). V lost 6 bases and J lost 1; bases outside the gene matches: 3. The CDR3 runs to 14 residues. CDR3 in DNA: TGTGCCAGCAGACGGACAGGAAGCAATCAGCCCCAGCATTTT. This encodes CASRRTGSNQPQHF.

The rearrangement uses TRBV7-3 and TRBJ2-5, with 7 bases that match TRBD2. The CDR3 has 14 amino acids. Germline V lookup: CDR1 SGHTA, CDR2 FQGTGA. The ends lost 5 bases at V and 5 bases at J; junction bases unmatched: 8. The CDR3 loop reads CASSPQGRGETQYF. DNA for the CDR3: TGTGCCAGCAGCCCCCAAGGGCGGGGGGAGACCCAGTACTTC.

V gene TRBV30 combines with J gene TRBJ2-5; 8 bases match TRBD1. The CDR3 loop spans 13 amino acids. In germline, CDR1 is GTSNPN, CDR2 SVGIG (reference sequence). V lost 3 bases, J lost 4 bases, and 4 bases stayed unmatched. CDR3: CAWSGQGPETQYF. As DNA, the CDR3 is TGTGCCTGGAGCGGACAGGGTCCAGAGACCCAGTACTTC.

This clone showed up just once. CDR3 protein: CASRVQQGFQPQHF. The CDR3 DNA follows: TGTGCCAGCAGGGTACAACAGGGGTTTCAGCCCCAGCATTTT. V is TRBV2 and J is TRBJ1-5, with 7 bases identical to TRBD1. This CDR3 is 14 amino acids long. Germline trimming cut 6 bases from V and 6 bases from J; bases unmatched to any gene: 8. Per germline, CDR1 SNHLY and CDR2 FYNNEI. The complete variable domain, with remaining parts taken from reference TRBV2 and TRBJ1-5, reads EPEVTQTPSHQVTQMGQEVILRCVPISNHLYFYWYRQILGQKVEFLVSFYNNEISEKSEIFDDQFSVERPDGSNFTLKIRSTKLEDSAMYFCASRVQQGFQPQHFGDGTRLSIL.

V is TRBV7-9 and J is TRBJ1-4; the match to TRBD1 covers 9 bases. V was pared by 5 bases and J by 5 bases, with 3 bases of the junction left unmatched. CDR1 is SEHNR and CDR2 is FQNEAQ in the germline V gene (reference sequence). This CDR3 spans 14 amino acids. CDR3 nucleotides: TGTGCCAGCAGCCCCGGGACAGGGAATGAAAAACTGTTTTTT. Amino acid sequence: CASSPGTGNEKLFF.

The J gene is TRBJ1-2, the V gene TRBV9; D call uncertain. The CDR3 consists of 15 residues. Trimming removed 2 bases from V and 0 bases from J, with 11 bases in between. From germline, CDR1 is SGDLS and CDR2 YYNGEE. The DNA for the CDR3 is TGTGCCAGCAGCGTTACACCCCAACCTAACTATGGCTACACCTTC. Translation: CASSVTPQPNYGYTF. Full variable domain (missing parts from reference TRBV9 and TRBJ1-2): DSGVTQTPKHLITATGQRVTLRCSPRSGDLSVYWYQQSLDQGLQFLIQYYNGEERAKGNILERFSAQQFPDLHSELNLSSLELGDSALYFCASSVTPQPNYGYTFGSGTRLTVV.

This clone was seen only once. The chain uses TRBV5-4 and TRBJ2-3; 7 positions match TRBD1. The CDR3 runs to 13 residues. The germline gives CDR1 SGHNT, CDR2 YYREEE (reference sequence). V dropped 6 bases and J dropped 2; count of bases not matched to a gene: 3. CDR3: CASTQGDTDTQYF. The DNA of the CDR3 is TGTGCCAGCACCCAGGGGGACACAGATACGCAGTATTTT.

This CDR3 reads CASSEGTSGALGADTQYF. The DNA of the CDR3 is TGTGCCAGCAGCGAAGGGACTAGCGGGGCCCTAGGCGCAGATACGCAGTATTTT. J is TRBJ2-3 and V is TRBV9; 13 bases line up with TRBD2. This CDR3 spans 18 amino acids. CDR1 is SGDLS and CDR2 is YYNGEE in the germline V gene. The junction had 11 bases not matched to a gene; V was cut back by 3 bases and J by 4 bases.